This T cell receptor beta chain was sequenced for a study of T cells in Graves' hyperthyroidism and ophthalmopathy (dated by TCRdb to the late 2010s). Regarding the research as a whole: Peripheral blood samples were taken at initial diagnosis, before any treatment was given. To identify distinguishing TCR V-J signatures, a discovery cohort of around 100 patients was used, comprising 40 to 45 with Graves' ophthalmopathy and around 60 with stable Graves' hyperthyroidism. The study also compared thyroid tissue and blood T-cell repertoires from 5 to 7 Graves' hyperthyroidism patients. Prospective prediction of ophthalmopathy was tested in an independent validation cohort consisting of some 19 hyperthyroidism patients and approximately 16 patients who later progressed to ophthalmopathy. The 85 to 100 discovery patients were divided at random into training and test sets in a 7:3 ratio. TCR Vbeta CDR3 sequencing of 120 to 150 peripheral blood samples (around 45 ophthalmopathy, 75 to 85 hyperthyroidism and some 17 progressor patients) is reported in the paper. After blood sampling, hyperthyroidism patients were treated with methimazole at a starting dose of 30 mg daily, and ophthalmopathy patients were treated with high-dose intravenous methylprednisolone.

This clonotype was found many times. Its antigen specificity is not known. The record has no base qualities; no much larger clone is one base away. Findings and caveats that apply to the study as a whole: A 13 V-J signature model separated ophthalmopathy from stable hyperthyroidism, with around 88% sensitivity and 81.08% specificity in cross-validation and 80%/75% in testing. In validation, the model predicted progression to ophthalmopathy a median of approximately 6.6 months before onset, with about 64% sensitivity and nearly 75% specificity. Sample size was not statistically predetermined, and investigators were not blinded to group allocation. Most expanded thyroid clonotypes (frequency above 0.001) were also detected in blood, suggesting blood repertoires may reflect thyroid immune responses.

Based on the germline V gene, the CDR1 and CDR2 sequences are MNHEY and SVGEGT. V trim: 7 bases; J trim: 2 bases; unmatched bases: 25. From its cysteine to its phenylalanine, the CDR3 spans 20 amino acids. Of the read, only the CDR3 DNA is kept; its 60 bases are in frame from base 1. The TCR beta CDR3 regions were amplified from the RNA transcripts. For the first round of RT-PCR on the TCR CDR3, the HTBI primer set was used together with the Qiagen OneStep RT-PCR kit. Libraries were constructed in a second round of multiplex PCR, after which size selection and purification were performed. Paired-end sequencing of the libraries was performed with 100 bp reads on an Illumina HiSeq2000. On the authors' methods: SOAPnuke was used to process the raw data, with reads discarded if the reads contained adapters or uncalled bases, had a mean Phred below 15, or lacked an exact constant-primer or identifier match. High-quality paired reads were merged with COPE v1.2.5, and unique nucleotide sequences were defined as clonotypes. MiTCR v1.1 was used to align clonotypes to the IMGT TRBV, TRBD and TRBJ reference segments. Analysis was restricted to V-J combinations with a frequency above 0.0001, which covered 98% to 99.2% of repertoires. The TCS score was defined as F50 (clonal expansion) divided by E x V (chaos), with BLOSUM62-based TCRdist calculated between CDR3 peptides within each V-J. Welch's t-statistics and random forest reduced several hundred V-J features to 10 to 15, which were used in a naive Bayes classifier (R e1071). TCRdb ran its own pipeline on the public reads, namely fastp trimming at Q25 and MiXCR clone calling, and kept in-frame beta chains. All rows with the same CDR3 protein become a single entry with the most common DNA and genes. The V and J calls were determined by TCRdb, not by the authors. Within this sample are about 510,000 distinct CDR3 sequences, with 12% to 15% of them counted one time only. About 14% of the sample lies in the top ten.

Stable Graves' hyperthyroidism was defined as no progression to ophthalmopathy during 18 months of follow-up. The hyperthyroidism patients were between 18 and 65 years old and newly diagnosed, with a disease duration of less than 2 months. Any patient with an uncontrolled infection, another autoimmune disease, pregnancy or lactation was excluded. Diagnoses were based on clinical symptoms, serum thyroxine and TRAb, thyroid ultrasound and orbital computed tomography. Ficoll-Paque density gradient centrifugation was used to isolate PBMCs from around 10 ml of fresh peripheral blood. Trizol reagent was used to extract total RNA, and RNA quality was then checked on an Agilent 2100 Bioanalyzer.

Material: blood. The receptor chain draws on TRBV6-2 or TRBV6-3 and TRBJ2-7, with 8 middle bases fitting TRBD2. The sequence was collected from a woman in her thirties or forties with Graves' hyperthyroidism. The DNA reads as follows: TGTGCCAGCAATTGGCCCCGCGACAGCCTCGAGAGCGGGAGTACCTACGAGCAGTACTTC. Translated, it gives CASNWPRDSLESGSTYEQYF.